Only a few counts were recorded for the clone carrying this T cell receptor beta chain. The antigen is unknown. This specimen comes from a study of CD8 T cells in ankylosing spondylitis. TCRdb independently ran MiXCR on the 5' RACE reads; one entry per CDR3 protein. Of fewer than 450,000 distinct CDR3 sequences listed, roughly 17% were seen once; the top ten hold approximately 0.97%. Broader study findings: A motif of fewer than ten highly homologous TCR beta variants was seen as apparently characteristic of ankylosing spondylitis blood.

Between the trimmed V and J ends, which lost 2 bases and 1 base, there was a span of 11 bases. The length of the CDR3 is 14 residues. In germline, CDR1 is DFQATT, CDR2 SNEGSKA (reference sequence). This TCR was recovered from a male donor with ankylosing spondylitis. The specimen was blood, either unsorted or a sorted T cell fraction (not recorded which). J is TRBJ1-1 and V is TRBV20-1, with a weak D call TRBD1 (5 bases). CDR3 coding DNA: TGCAGTGCTAGACCAGCGGGGGGGAACACTGAAGCTTTCTTT. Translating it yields CSARPAGGNTEAFF.